The rows below give T cell receptor beta chains drawn from one sample of a study of blood T cell repertoires in COVID-19. Generated by immunoSEQ multiplex PCR, the TCRdb table keeps only in-frame clones and is missing some. The sample contains 150,000 to 200,000 clones, about 85% of which appear only once. The specimen sequenced was peripheral blood. Every receptor here comes from a man younger than 30 with acute or convalescent COVID-19. CDR3s include the opening cysteine and the closing phenylalanine or tryptophan. D genes are given only for firm matches. Clone sizes are given selectively: once, few, many, or a class where the clone is expanded.

D gene: TRBD1; V gene: TRBV5-1; clone size: -; J gene: TRBJ2-3; CDR3 DNA: TGCGCCAGCAGGTCGGGACAGGGCCCCGATACGCAGTATTTT; CDR3 protein: CASRSGQGPDTQYF
D gene: -; V gene: TRBV28; clone size: -; J gene: TRBJ2-3; CDR3 DNA: TGTGCCAGCAGTTTACGCCTGTCTAGGGGGGGTACGCAGTATTTT; CDR3 protein: CASSLRLSRGGTQYF
D gene: -; V gene: TRBV7-9; clone size: -; J gene: TRBJ1-4; CDR3 DNA: TGTGCCAGCAGCTTAGCGCTAAGGGGGAATGAAAAACTGTTTTTT; CDR3 protein: CASSLALRGNEKLFF
D gene: TRBD1; V gene: TRBV5-5; clone size: -; J gene: TRBJ2-5; CDR3 DNA: TGTGCCAGCAGCTTGGCCGGGACAGGGGTCCAAGAGACCCAGTACTTC; CDR3 protein: CASSLAGTGVQETQYF
D gene: TRBD1; V gene: TRBV7-9; clone size: -; J gene: TRBJ1-6; CDR3 DNA: TGTGCCAGCAGCCCAACGACAGGGGACTCACCCCTCCACTTT; CDR3 protein: CASSPTTGDSPLHF
D gene: TRBD1; V gene: TRBV11-2; clone size: -; J gene: TRBJ1-1; CDR3 DNA: TGTGCCAGCAGCTTTCGACAGGGTCCCCAGAACACTGAAGCTTTCTTT; CDR3 protein: CASSFRQGPQNTEAFF
D gene: TRBD1; V gene: TRBV10-2; clone size: -; J gene: TRBJ1-5; CDR3 DNA: TGCGCCAGCAGTGTGGGACAGTTAAGCAATCAGCCCCAGCATTTT; CDR3 protein: CASSVGQLSNQPQHF
D gene: -; V gene: TRBV6-5; clone size: -; J gene: TRBJ2-6; CDR3 DNA: TGTGCCGGCCGGGCCGGGGGATCTGGGGCCAACGTCCTGACTTTC; CDR3 protein: CAGRAGGSGANVLTF
D gene: -; V gene: TRBV18; clone size: once; J gene: TRBJ2-5; CDR3 DNA: TGTGCCAGCTCACCACCTGTTCAGGGATCAATAGAGACCCAGTACTTC; CDR3 protein: CASSPPVQGSIETQYF
D gene: -; V gene: TRBV7-8; clone size: -; J gene: TRBJ1-6; CDR3 DNA: TGTGCCAGCAGCGACGGACAGCTCTCCTATAATTCACCCCTCCACTTT; CDR3 protein: CASSDGQLSYNSPLHF
D gene: -; V gene: TRBV30; clone size: -; J gene: TRBJ1-6; CDR3 DNA: TGTGCCTGGAGTCCAGGACAGTCCTTACCCCTCCACTTT; CDR3 protein: CAWSPGQSLPLHF
D gene: TRBD2; V gene: TRBV30; clone size: few; J gene: TRBJ2-3; CDR3 DNA: TGTGCCTGGAGCCCCGGACTAGCGGCGAGCACAGATACGCAGTATTTT; CDR3 protein: CAWSPGLAASTDTQYF
D gene: -; V gene: TRBV19; clone size: -; J gene: TRBJ1-1; CDR3 DNA: TGTGCCAGTAGTATAAGGGTGCAGGACAGCCAGAACACTGAAGCTTTCTTT; CDR3 protein: CASSIRVQDSQNTEAFF
D gene: TRBD1; V gene: TRBV19; clone size: once; J gene: TRBJ1-5; CDR3 DNA: TGTGCCAGTAGTATAGCCAGGGGGAATTTCGGCAATCAGCCCCAGCATTTT; CDR3 protein: CASSIARGNFGNQPQHF
D gene: TRBD1; V gene: TRBV18; clone size: -; J gene: TRBJ1-1; CDR3 DNA: TGTGCCAGCTCACCCGGACAGGTTGGCATGAACACTGAAGCTTTCTTT; CDR3 protein: CASSPGQVGMNTEAFF
D gene: TRBD1; V gene: TRBV28; clone size: -; J gene: TRBJ2-7; CDR3 DNA: TGTGCCAGCAGCTCCGGGACAGGGGCCTACGAGCAGTACTTC; CDR3 protein: CASSSGTGAYEQYF
D gene: -; V gene: TRBV10-1; clone size: -; J gene: TRBJ2-3; CDR3 DNA: TGCGCCAGCAGTGAGGGGGGGGATACGCAGTATTTT; CDR3 protein: CASSEGGDTQYF
D gene: -; V gene: TRBV12-5; clone size: -; J gene: TRBJ2-5; CDR3 DNA: TGTGCTAGTGGGGGACACTTCCAAGAGACCCAGTACTTC; CDR3 protein: CASGGHFQETQYF
D gene: -; V gene: TRBV6-1; clone size: -; J gene: TRBJ1-5; CDR3 DNA: TGTGCCAGCAGTGAAATAGAGAATCAGCCCCAGCATTTT; CDR3 protein: CASSEIENQPQHF
D gene: -; V gene: TRBV5-1; clone size: -; J gene: TRBJ2-2; CDR3 DNA: TGCGCCAGCAACACTATAGCGAACACCGGGGAGCTGTTTTTT; CDR3 protein: CASNTIANTGELFF
D gene: TRBD2; V gene: TRBV11-3; clone size: -; J gene: TRBJ2-3; CDR3 DNA: TGTGCCAGCAGCTTAAGAGTTAGCGGGGGGGCAGATACGCAGTATTTT; CDR3 protein: CASSLRVSGGADTQYF
D gene: -; V gene: TRBV14; clone size: -; J gene: TRBJ2-1; CDR3 DNA: TGTGCCAGCAGCCAAGAAATCCAAAACTCCTACAATGAGCAGTTCTTC; CDR3 protein: CASSQEIQNSYNEQFF
D gene: -; V gene: TRBV5-1; clone size: -; J gene: TRBJ2-1; CDR3 DNA: TGCGCCAGCAGCTTAGGAGGGATCCTCAATGAGCAGTTCTTC; CDR3 protein: CASSLGGILNEQFF
D gene: -; V gene: TRBV6-1; clone size: once; J gene: TRBJ2-7; CDR3 DNA: TGTGCCAGCAGTGACCCGACTAAGCAGTACTTC; CDR3 protein: CASSDPTKQYF
D gene: TRBD1; V gene: TRBV19; clone size: -; J gene: TRBJ1-1; CDR3 DNA: TGTGCCAGTACCTTACAGGGGCCGAACACTGAAGCTTTCTTT; CDR3 protein: CASTLQGPNTEAFF
D gene: -; V gene: TRBV7-2; clone size: -; J gene: TRBJ1-1; CDR3 DNA: TGTGCCAGCAGCTCGAACTACAGGTGGGACACTGAAGCTTTCTTT; CDR3 protein: CASSSNYRWDTEAFF
D gene: -; V gene: TRBV2; clone size: -; J gene: TRBJ2-3; CDR3 DNA: TGTGCCAGCATGCGCGGGGTGGATACGCAGTATTTT; CDR3 protein: CASMRGVDTQYF
D gene: -; V gene: TRBV30; clone size: -; J gene: TRBJ2-4; CDR3 DNA: TGTGCCTGGAGTGTAGGAGATAGAAACATTCAGTACTTC; CDR3 protein: CAWSVGDRNIQYF
D gene: -; V gene: TRBV9; clone size: -; J gene: TRBJ2-1; CDR3 DNA: TGTGCCAGCAGCGTAGCTTCTGACAGGTACAATGAGCAGTTCTTC; CDR3 protein: CASSVASDRYNEQFF
D gene: -; V gene: TRBV7-2; clone size: once; J gene: TRBJ1-5; CDR3 DNA: TGTGCCAGCAGCTACACAAATCAGCCCCAGCATTTT; CDR3 protein: CASSYTNQPQHF
D gene: -; V gene: TRBV2; clone size: -; J gene: TRBJ1-1; CDR3 DNA: TGTGCCAGCAGTGCCGCAGGGCTTAACACTGAAGCTTTCTTT; CDR3 protein: CASSAAGLNTEAFF
D gene: -; V gene: TRBV7-9; clone size: -; J gene: TRBJ2-1; CDR3 DNA: TGTGCCAGCAGCCCGGGTGATTTCTTC; CDR3 protein: CASSPGDFF
D gene: -; V gene: TRBV6-5; clone size: few; J gene: TRBJ1-2; CDR3 DNA: TGTGCCAGCAGTTACATGGACAGCGCTAACTATGGCTACACCTTC; CDR3 protein: CASSYMDSANYGYTF
D gene: TRBD1; V gene: TRBV19; clone size: -; J gene: TRBJ1-5; CDR3 DNA: TGTGCCAGTAGCCCTAAAATGCTGGACAGGTTTGGCAATCAGCCCCAGCATTTT; CDR3 protein: CASSPKMLDRFGNQPQHF
D gene: TRBD1; V gene: TRBV18; clone size: few; J gene: TRBJ1-2; CDR3 DNA: TGTGCCAGCTCACGCGACACCGGGACAGGGTCGGCTAACTATGGCTACACCTTC; CDR3 protein: CASSRDTGTGSANYGYTF
D gene: -; V gene: TRBV11-3; clone size: -; J gene: TRBJ2-5; CDR3 DNA: TGTGCCAGCAGCGCTAGCGGTGGGGGGACACAAGAGACCCAGTACTTC; CDR3 protein: CASSASGGGTQETQYF
D gene: TRBD1; V gene: TRBV3-1/TRBV3-2; clone size: -; J gene: TRBJ1-6; CDR3 DNA: TGTGCCAGTAGGTCGGGGACAGGGACCAATAATTCACCCCTCCACTTT; CDR3 protein: CASRSGTGTNNSPLHF
D gene: -; V gene: TRBV5-1; clone size: once; J gene: TRBJ1-6; CDR3 DNA: TGCGCCAGCAGCTGGCAGGGGTTAAATTCACCCCTCCACTTT; CDR3 protein: CASSWQGLNSPLHF
D gene: TRBD2; V gene: TRBV10-2; clone size: -; J gene: TRBJ2-7; CDR3 DNA: TGCGCCAGCAGTGGACTAGCGGGGGGCATACCCTACGAGCAGTACTTC; CDR3 protein: CASSGLAGGIPYEQYF
D gene: TRBD1; V gene: TRBV27; clone size: -; J gene: TRBJ1-4; CDR3 DNA: TGTGCCAGCAGTGTAGGGACAGGGGTTGGCGAAAAACTGTTTTTT; CDR3 protein: CASSVGTGVGEKLFF
D gene: -; V gene: TRBV18; clone size: -; J gene: TRBJ1-1; CDR3 DNA: TGTGCCAGCTCACCGGACACGAACACTGAAGCTTTCTTT; CDR3 protein: CASSPDTNTEAFF
D gene: TRBD1; V gene: TRBV5-4; clone size: -; J gene: TRBJ1-2; CDR3 DNA: TGTGCCAGCAGCCTCGGGACAGGGAACTATGGCTACACCTTC; CDR3 protein: CASSLGTGNYGYTF